This T cell receptor beta chain was sequenced for a study of T cells expressing NK-cell markers. Study context: Sorted CD3+CD56+NKG2C+, CD3+CD56+NKG2C- and CD3+CD56-NKG2C+ T-cell subsets were beta-chain profiled. General study results and limits: In roughly 6 donors, dominant CD3+CD56+NKG2C+ clones formed roughly 1.0-8% of CD8+ cells.

TCRdb reworked the 5' RACE reads into one entry per CDR3 protein, no DNA. This sample's clone table lists around 380,000 distinct CDR3 sequences. As regards this clonotype: Its target is not known.

The germline gives CDR1 LNHNV, CDR2 YYDKDF (reference sequence). The CDR3 totals 16 residues. The V call is TRBV15, the J call TRBJ2-5; absent DNA, TCRdb's TRBD1 call cannot be checked. The material sequenced was blood T cells: a sorted CD56 or NKG2C T cell subset, CD4+ or CD8+ T cells, or bulk PBMC T cells (not recorded which). The clonotype was recovered from a woman aged 50 to 60 in good health. The CDR3 reads CATSRDRGRHQETQYF.